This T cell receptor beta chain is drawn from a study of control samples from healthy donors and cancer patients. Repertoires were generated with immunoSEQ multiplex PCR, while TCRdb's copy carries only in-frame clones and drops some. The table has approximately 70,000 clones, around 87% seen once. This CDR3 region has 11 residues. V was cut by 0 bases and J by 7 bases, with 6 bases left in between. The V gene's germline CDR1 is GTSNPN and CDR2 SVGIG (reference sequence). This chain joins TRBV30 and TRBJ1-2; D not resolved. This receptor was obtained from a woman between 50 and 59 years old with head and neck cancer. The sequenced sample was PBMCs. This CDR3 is CAWSVRGGYTF. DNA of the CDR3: TGTGCCTGGAGTGTACGGGGTGGCTACACCTTC.